Listed here are 21 T cell receptor beta chains from one sample, sequenced in a study of blood T cells in healthy people across ages. PCR was performed a second time for about 6 to 12 cycles using a sample-barcoded 5' primer and a J-beta primer mix. TCRdb used MiXCR to reprocess the 5' RACE reads, holding one entry per CDR3 protein. The table lists hundreds of thousands of distinct CDR3 sequences, under 65% of them singletons, with 30% to 40% in the top ten. Material: blood. These receptors originate from a man aged 60 to 69 in good health.

The V and J genes are TRBV5-4 and TRBJ1-1; weak D call: TRBD1 (5 bases). The germline V gene has CDR1 SGHNT and CDR2 YYREEE (reference sequence). The CDR3 loop spans 14 amino acids. V dropped 3 bases and J dropped 3 bases, with 12 bases sitting between them. For the CDR3, the DNA is TGTGCCAGCAGCTCGAACGGGGGACACACTGAAGCTTTCTTT. Amino acids: CASSSNGGHTEAFF.

The chain carries TRBV6-1 and TRBJ2-5; possibly TRBD1 for D (6 bases). Germline V gives CDR1 MNHNS, CDR2 SASEGT. CDR3 length: 15 residues. Trimming removed 1 base from V and 11 bases from J, with 20 bases in between. The CDR3: CASSEVGTGRSEQYF. The CDR3 region has the DNA TGTGCCAGCAGTGAAGTTGGAACAGGGCGAAGTGAGCAGTACTTC.

This clonotype has more than one count but fewer than ten. The genes are TRBV12-3 or TRBV12-4 and TRBJ1-1, with D possibly matching TRBD1 (5 bases). The CDR3 length is 15 residues. Trimming removed 5 bases at V and 1 base at J, with 14 bases between. This chain's CDR3 is CASSAPGRGNTEAFF. The CDR3 bases are TGTGCCAGCAGTGCCCCGGGACGGGGGAACACTGAAGCTTTCTTT.

This chain uses TRBV5-1 with TRBJ2-1, with 8 nucleotides matching TRBD2. The trim removed 0 bases at V and 3 bases at J, leaving 8 bases unmatched. This CDR3 is built from 17 residues. Germline CDR1 reads SGHRS; CDR2 reads YFSETQ. This CDR3 reads CASSLERAGADYNEQFF. The CDR3 DNA follows: TGCGCCAGCAGCTTGGAAAGAGCGGGGGCCGACTACAATGAGCAGTTCTTC. The full variable domain, in which reference TRBV5-1 and TRBJ2-1 provide the parts outside the CDR3, is KAGVTQTPRYLIKTRGQQVTLSCSPISGHRSVSWYQQTPGQGLQFLFEYFSETQRNKGNFPGRFSGRQFSNSRSEMNVSTLELGDSALYLCASSLERAGADYNEQFFGPGTRLTVL.

This chain joins TRBV29-1 and TRBJ2-5, with TRBD2 matching over 8 bases. Trimming at V came to 7 bases and at J to 5 bases, leaving 9 bases not matched to a gene. The germline V gene has CDR1 SQVTM and CDR2 ANQGSEA. The CDR3 sequence is 13 residues long. The CDR3 DNA sequence: TGCAGCGCGTCTAGCGGGTGGGTTGAGACCCAGTACTTC. Translated: CSASSGWVETQYF.

This clonotype was seen more than once but under ten times. In DNA, the CDR3 is TGTGCCAGCAGCCTCGATTACAATGAGCAGTACTTC. Amino acid sequence: CASSLDYNEQYF. The chain has TRBV3-1 and TRBJ2-1, with no clear D. The DNA matches TRBJ2-7 better at its end, which makes the J call doubtful. Germline V gene lookup returns CDR1 LGHDT and CDR2 YNNKEL (reference sequence). The CDR3 contains 12 residues.

The chain is built from TRBV7-6 and TRBJ2-7; 10 bases align to TRBD2. TRBJ2-5 explains the end of the DNA better; the J call may be wrong. Germline V gives CDR1 SGHVS, CDR2 FNYEAQ. This CDR3 is 14 amino acids long. The CDR3 spells CASSFTSGVETQYF. CDR3 bases: TGTGCCAGCAGCTTTACTAGCGGGGTGGAGACCCAGTACTTC.

Many counts were recorded for this clonotype. This chain connects TRBV4-2 to TRBJ2-1; D is unresolved. Germline V gene lookup returns CDR1 LGHNA and CDR2 YNFKEQ. The CDR3 totals 13 residues. V lost 5 bases and J lost 5, with 10 bases in between. The CDR3 DNA is TGTGCCAGCAGCATACGACTCGACAATGAGCAGTTCTTC. Protein: CASSIRLDNEQFF.

This rearrangement joins TRBV4-2 to TRBJ1-6; D unresolved. Germline values: CDR1 LGHNA, CDR2 YNFKEQ. Trimming cost V 0 bases and J 2 bases, with 14 bases left between them. CDR3 length: 18 amino acids. CDR3 amino acids: CASSQDLGSKTYNSPLHF. The CDR3 region has the DNA TGTGCCAGCAGCCAAGATTTGGGCAGCAAGACCTATAATTCACCCCTCCACTTT.

Of note for this clonotype: The junction differs from germline at one of its ends, possibly a read error. The DNA for the CDR3 is TGTGCCAGCAGGTCAAGGAGATTGAATACTGAAGCTTTCTTT. Translating gives CASRSRRLNTEAFF. V gene TRBV2 combines with J gene TRBJ1-1; no reliable D call. Germline CDR1 and CDR2: SNHLY and FYNNEI. The CDR3 is 14 amino acids.

This clonotype appeared a single time. J is TRBJ1-2 and V is TRBV19; possible D gene TRBD1, 6 bases. V shed 4 bases and J shed 3 bases, with 15 bases lying between them. CDR1 and CDR2 from the germline V gene are LNHDA and SQIVND (reference sequence). The CDR3 is made up of 15 amino acids. The CDR3 DNA is TGTGCCAGTAGTAGCCAAACAGGGTTGGACTATGGCTACACCTTC. Its protein is CASSSQTGLDYGYTF. The full variable domain, with the rest looked up from reference TRBV19 and TRBJ1-2, is DGGITQSPKYLFRKEGQNVTLSCEQNLNHDAMYWYRQDPGQGLRLIYYSQIVNDFQKGDIAEGYSVSREKKESFPLTVTSAQKNPTAFYLCASSSQTGLDYGYTFGSGTRLTVV.

The chain recombines TRBV7-2 with TRBJ2-7, with TRBD1 matching 8 bases. Gene TRBJ2-5 matches the end of the DNA better, so the J call may be wrong. The CDR3 runs 15 residues. Germline CDR1 reads SGHTA; CDR2 reads FQGNSA. CDR3 bases: TGTGCCAGCAGCTTAGGGACAGGGCGTGCGAAGACCCAGTACTTC. It encodes CASSLGTGRAKTQYF.

The rearrangement links TRBV12-3 or TRBV12-4 to TRBJ1-5; 7 positions match TRBD1. The V gene end was trimmed by 7 bases and the J gene end by 3 bases; junction bases not matched to a gene: 15. The CDR3 sequence is 17 residues long. CDR3 bases: TGTGCCAGCAATAAAGCATGGGGGACAGATACCAATCAGCCCCAGCATTTT. Translation: CASNKAWGTDTNQPQHF.

In nucleotides, the CDR3 is TGCGCCAGCGACAGGGGACCTGGGGCCAACGTCCTGACTTTC. Amino acids: CASDRGPGANVLTF. The chain employs TRBV4-1 and TRBJ2-6, with TRBD1 matching over 8 bases. Trimming cost V 8 bases and J 2 bases; bases outside gene matches: 2. The CDR3 is 14 residues long. Germline values: CDR1 MGHRA, CDR2 YSYEKL.

The rearrangement links TRBV29-1 to TRBJ2-1; TRBD2 matches 10 bases. Germline CDR1 and CDR2: SQVTM and ANQGSEA. The trim removed 0 bases at V and 6 bases at J, leaving 2 bases unmatched. The CDR3 runs 14 residues. The DNA for the CDR3 is TGCAGCGTTGAAGAGGCTAGCGGGGGCAATGAGCAGTTCTTC. Encoded protein: CSVEEASGGNEQFF.

This clonotype was detected ten times or more. The chain uses TRBV24-1 and TRBJ2-3; D gene ambiguous. Trimming left V 10 bases short and J 2 bases short, with 15 bases between. CDR1 and CDR2 from the germline V gene are KGHDR and SFDVKD. This CDR3 contains 14 residues. CDR3 nucleotides: TGTGCCACTTTATTGGAACCCTACACAGATACGCAGTATTTT. Translation gives CATLLEPYTDTQYF.

The rearrangement links TRBV20-1 to TRBJ2-7; 8 bases line up with TRBD1. From germline, CDR1 is DFQATT and CDR2 SNEGSKA (reference sequence). Losses at the gene ends were 6 bases for V and 1 base for J; bases not matched to a gene: 5. CDR3 length: 13 residues. CDR3: CSANRGDSYEQYF. The CDR3 nucleotides read TGCAGTGCCAACAGGGGGGATTCCTACGAGCAGTACTTC.

In this sample, this clonotype turned up many times. The genes are TRBV7-9 and TRBJ2-1, with D tentatively TRBD2 (6 bases). CDR1 is SEHNR and CDR2 is FQNEAQ in the germline V gene (reference sequence). This CDR3 has 12 amino acids. V lost 5 bases and J lost 7, with 9 bases in between. CDR3 bases: TGTGCCAGCAGCCGTGGGGGGAATGAGCAGTTCTTC. Translation gives CASSRGGNEQFF.

The chain combines TRBV23-1 with TRBJ1-2; TRBD1 matches at 9 bases. TRBV23-1 is filed as an ORF, its function uncertain. Trimming took 0 bases from V and 0 from J; bases not matched to a gene: 14. The CDR3 runs to 20 residues. CDR3 sequence: CASSQSTWGQGVCANYGYTF. CDR3 bases: TGCGCCAGCAGTCAATCCACGTGGGGACAGGGTGTGTGTGCTAACTATGGCTACACCTTC.

V is TRBV29-1 and J is TRBJ2-5, with 7 bases that match TRBD1. From germline, CDR1 is SQVTM and CDR2 ANQGSEA. V shed 8 bases, J shed 3 bases, and the junction held 9 bases outside the gene matches. This CDR3 has 13 amino acids. The CDR3 region is CSYRDSGEETQYF. Here the CDR3 DNA reads TGCAGCTACAGGGACAGTGGAGAAGAGACCCAGTACTTC.

This chain joins TRBV12-3 or TRBV12-4 and TRBJ2-3; a possible D gene is TRBD2 (7 bases). This CDR3 spans 15 amino acids. Trimming stripped 7 bases from V and 9 bases from J, with 23 bases between. The CDR3 DNA follows: TGTGCCAGCACCGGAGGTGGCCGAAGGGGGGGCACGCAGTATTTT. Its protein product is CASTGGGRRGGTQYF.